This is a list of T cell receptor beta chains from one sample in a study of T cell changes during pregnancy in multiple sclerosis. Sequenced by immunoSEQ multiplex PCR; TCRdb stores in-frame clones only, minus some. The sample yields some 70,000 clones, 80% to 95% seen once. Sequenced here: CD8+ T cells from peripheral blood mononuclear cells, sampled in the third trimester of pregnancy. Every receptor here comes from a female donor in good health, enrolled as a control in a pregnancy study. Both conserved end residues are part of each CDR3. D genes are given only for firm matches. Some rows have no size entry. The others give once, few or many, or a class for an expanded clone.

-,-,TRBJ2-2,TRBV27,CASSFLDTGELFF,TGTGCCAGCAGTTTCTTAGACACCGGGGAGCTGTTTTTT
-,-,TRBJ1-4,TRBV4-3,CASSQGAGHEKLFF,TGCGCCAGCAGCCAAGGGGCAGGGCACGAAAAACTGTTTTTT
-,TRBD1,TRBJ1-5,TRBV19,CASSFGTGLNQPQHF,TGTGCCAGTAGTTTCGGGACAGGGCTCAATCAGCCCCAGCATTTT
-,TRBD2,TRBJ2-1,TRBV19,CATGTSGEGEQFF,TGTGCCACCGGGACTAGTGGTGAAGGGGAGCAGTTCTTC
-,TRBD1,TRBJ2-7,TRBV5-6,CASSFGTGAYEQYF,TGTGCCAGCAGCTTTGGGACAGGGGCCTACGAGCAGTACTTC
once,TRBD1,TRBJ2-3,TRBV6-5,CASSSGQGADTQYF,TGTGCCAGCAGTAGTGGACAGGGGGCAGATACGCAGTATTTT
-,TRBD2,TRBJ2-7,TRBV13,CASSLVRGGVHEQYF,TGTGCCAGCAGCTTAGTTCGCGGGGGGGTTCACGAGCAGTACTTC
once,-,TRBJ2-1,TRBV6-5,CASSSGDGEQFF,TGTGCCAGCAGTTCGGGGGACGGGGAGCAGTTCTTC
-,-,TRBJ1-3,TRBV9,CASEGDYSGNTIYF,TGTGCCAGTGAGGGGGATTACTCTGGAAACACCATATATTTT
-,-,TRBJ1-1,TRBV6-6,CASIYIAPLNTEAFF,TGTGCCAGCATCTACATAGCTCCCCTGAACACTGAAGCTTTCTTT
-,-,TRBJ2-7,TRBV7-9,CASSFLWEEQYF,TGTGCCAGCAGCTTCCTGTGGGAGGAGCAGTACTTC
-,-,TRBJ2-6,TRBV27,CASSLVPGSGANVLTF,TGTGCCAGCAGTTTAGTTCCGGGCTCTGGGGCCAACGTCCTGACTTTC
-,-,TRBJ2-5,TRBV27,CASRDTYEETQYF,TGTGCCAGCAGGGACACATACGAAGAGACCCAGTACTTC
once,TRBD1,TRBJ2-7,TRBV4-1,CASSQGRQGAHEQYF,TGCGCCAGCAGCCAAGGGAGACAGGGGGCCCACGAGCAGTACTTC
-,TRBD1,TRBJ2-5,TRBV18,CASSPGQDQETQYF,TGTGCCAGCTCGCCGGGACAGGACCAAGAGACCCAGTACTTC
-,TRBD1,TRBJ1-2,TRBV7-9,CASSATGTGGQLPFYGYTF,TGTGCCAGCAGCGCGACCGGGACAGGGGGCCAACTCCCTTTCTATGGCTACACCTTC
-,-,TRBJ1-2,TRBV7-9,CASSLPGGQVYGYTF,TGTGCCAGCAGCTTACCGGGGGGGCAAGTCTATGGCTACACCTTC
-,-,TRBJ2-4,TRBV9,CASSVGGGKNIQYF,TGTGCCAGCAGCGTAGGAGGGGGCAAAAACATTCAGTACTTC
-,-,TRBJ2-7,TRBV19,CASTRGGGALSYEQYF,TGTGCCAGTACCCGAGGTGGAGGGGCTCTCTCCTACGAGCAGTACTTC
-,TRBD2,TRBJ2-1,TRBV6-4,CASSPTSGGSDEQFF,TGTGCCAGCAGTCCGACTAGCGGGGGGTCGGATGAGCAGTTCTTC
-,-,TRBJ1-2,TRBV5-1,CASSLYGLYGYTF,TGCGCCAGCAGCTTGTACGGTCTCTATGGCTACACCTTC
once,-,TRBJ1-3,TRBV6-6,CASSVTESSGNTIYF,TGTGCCAGCAGTGTGACTGAGAGCTCTGGAAACACCATATATTTT
once,-,TRBJ2-5,TRBV7-9,CASSSKTAQETQYF,TGTGCCAGCAGCTCAAAGACAGCCCAAGAGACCCAGTACTTC
-,-,TRBJ1-1,TRBV7-3,CASSSPPLTHEAFF,TGTGCCAGCAGCTCCCCCCCCTTGACACACGAAGCTTTCTTT
-,-,TRBJ1-1,TRBV5-6,CASSSRAGGATEAFF,TGTGCCAGCAGCTCCCGGGCCGGGGGGGCCACTGAAGCTTTCTTT
-,-,TRBJ1-1,TRBV4-3,CASSQGSGDTEAFF,TGCGCCAGCAGCCAAGGATCCGGGGACACTGAAGCTTTCTTT
once,TRBD1,TRBJ1-6,TRBV4-1,CASSQEPQGANSPLHF,TGCGCCAGCAGCCAGGAACCACAGGGGGCTAATTCACCCCTCCACTTT
-,-,TRBJ1-4,TRBV10-3,CAISESTETLFF,TGTGCCATCAGTGAGTCGACAGAGACCCTGTTTTTT
-,TRBD1,TRBJ2-7,TRBV2,CAGEGQGGEQYF,TGTGCCGGAGAGGGACAGGGAGGGGAGCAGTACTTC
-,-,TRBJ1-1,TRBV15,CATSRDRGGTEAFF,TGTGCCACCAGCAGAGATCGGGGGGGGACTGAAGCTTTCTTT
-,TRBD2,TRBJ2-1,TRBV12-5,CASEAGGRNEQFF,TGTGCTAGTGAAGCGGGGGGGCGGAATGAGCAGTTCTTC
-,-,TRBJ1-1,TRBV7-7,CASKEAGDTEAFF,TGTGCTAGCAAGGAGGCAGGGGACACTGAAGCTTTCTTT
-,TRBD1,TRBJ1-3,TRBV7-6,CASSPSAGQGQLGNTIYF,TGTGCCAGCAGCCCATCTGCGGGACAGGGTCAACTTGGAAACACCATATATTTT